This passage covers 5 T cell receptor beta chains from one sample sequenced in a study of T cell responses to AZD1222 COVID-19 vaccine. Some clones are missing from TCRdb's copy, which holds only in-frame ones; the method was immunoSEQ multiplex PCR. The table has more than 150,000 clones, 92% seen once; the top ten hold around 1.3%. The specimen was peripheral blood, collected 28 days after the second AZD1222 dose. The receptors stem from an adult who received the AZD1222 COVID-19 vaccine.

In nucleotides, the CDR3 is TGTGCCTGGAGTCCTCAGGGATACGAGCAGTACTTC. This translates into CAWSPQGYEQYF. This chain links TRBV30 with TRBJ2-7; TRBD1 might be the D (5 bases). With 2 bases removed from V and 4 bases from J, the gap between germline ends came to 9 bases. CDR3 size: 12 residues. Germline V gives CDR1 GTSNPN, CDR2 SVGIG (reference sequence). Using reference TRBV30 and TRBJ2-7 for the parts outside the CDR3, the full variable domain is SQTIHQWPATLVQPVGSPLSLECTVEGTSNPNLYWYRQAAGRGLQLLFYSVGIGQISSEVPQNLSASRPQDRQFILSSKKLLLSDSGFYLCAWSPQGYEQYFGPGTRLTVT.

The rearrangement joins TRBV7-9 to TRBJ1-4; D is possibly TRBD1 (5 bases). Germline V gene lookup returns CDR1 SEHNR and CDR2 FQNEAQ (reference sequence). The CDR3 runs to 15 residues. With 5 bases removed from V and 7 bases from J, the gap between germline ends came to 17 bases. The CDR3 sequence: CASSLIPGEGEKLFF. DNA of the CDR3: TGTGCCAGCAGCCTAATCCCGGGGGAGGGTGAAAAACTGTTTTTT.

The chain has TRBV30 and TRBJ2-1; D not resolved. Looked up from germline, CDR1 is GTSNPN and CDR2 is SVGIG (reference sequence). The V end lost 0 bases, the J end lost 0 bases, and 12 bases lay between the germline ends. The CDR3 length is 16 residues. The CDR3: CAWSVSGLSSYNEQFF. In DNA form, the CDR3 reads TGTGCCTGGAGTGTGTCCGGCCTGAGCTCCTACAATGAGCAGTTCTTC.

V is TRBV3-1 (or the pseudogene TRBV3-2) and J is TRBJ2-7; no firm D call. The V end was cut by 0 bases, the J end by 2 bases, with 20 bases between. Germline CDR1 reads LGHDT; CDR2 reads YNNKEL (reference sequence). The length of the CDR3 is 18 residues. CDR3 DNA: TGTGCCAGCAGCCAAGATGCCGCGGTAGCCACCAAACCCTACGAGCAGTACTTC. Translating gives CASSQDAAVATKPYEQYF.

The table lists this clone with a count of one. This sequence joins TRBV15 and TRBJ2-7; possibly TRBD1 for D (5 bases). Germline CDR1 reads LNHNV; CDR2 reads YYDKDF (reference sequence). There are 14 residues in the CDR3. V was shortened by 3 bases and J by 7 bases, with 16 bases between the two germline ends. The CDR3 bases are TGTGCCACCAGCAGCGCCTCAGGGTTAGTAGAGCAGTACTTC. This encodes CATSSASGLVEQYF.